This TCR beta chain came from a study of T cell responses to AZD1222 COVID-19 vaccine. General observations from the study: Clonal diversity may have been underestimated in mostly white British donors. CD4 TCRs associated with vaccination spanned spike, dominating at 160-218 and 743-854. The repertoires were collected only after the peak T cell response.

On this clone itself: Its matching antigen is unknown.

Data came from immunoSEQ multiplex PCR; TCRdb stores just in-frame clones and leaves some out. The sample contains some 85,000 clones, about 90% of which appear only once. Germline V gives CDR1 LGHDT, CDR2 YNNKEL (reference sequence). The V and J ends lost 4 bases and 7 bases respectively, with 11 bases between them. This CDR3 region has 13 residues. The sequences come from peripheral blood, collected on day 0 of AZD1222 vaccination. This TCR was recovered from an adult in good health. V usage is TRBV3-1 (or the pseudogene TRBV3-2) and J usage is TRBJ1-5; tentative D call: TRBD1 (6 bases). CDR3 protein: CASSRGRGQPQHF. For the CDR3, the DNA is TGTGCCAGCAGCCGGGGGCGCGGGCAGCCCCAGCATTTT.